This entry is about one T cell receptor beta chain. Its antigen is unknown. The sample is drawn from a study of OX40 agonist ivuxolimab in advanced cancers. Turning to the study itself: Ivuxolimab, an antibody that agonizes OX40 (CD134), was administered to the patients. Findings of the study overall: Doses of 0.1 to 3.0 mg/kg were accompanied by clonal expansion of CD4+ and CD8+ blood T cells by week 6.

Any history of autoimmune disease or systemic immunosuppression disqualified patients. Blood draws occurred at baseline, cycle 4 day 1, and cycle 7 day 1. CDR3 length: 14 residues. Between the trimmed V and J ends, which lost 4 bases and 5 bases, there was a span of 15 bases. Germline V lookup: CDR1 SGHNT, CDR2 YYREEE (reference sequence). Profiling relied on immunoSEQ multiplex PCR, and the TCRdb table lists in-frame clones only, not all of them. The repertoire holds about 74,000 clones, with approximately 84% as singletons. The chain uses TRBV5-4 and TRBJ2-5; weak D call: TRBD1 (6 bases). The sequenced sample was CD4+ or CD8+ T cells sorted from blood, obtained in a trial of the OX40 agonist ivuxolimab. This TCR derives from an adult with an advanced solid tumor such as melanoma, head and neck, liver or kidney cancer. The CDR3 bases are TGTGCCAGCAGCCCTACAGGGTCGAGGGAGACCCAGTACTTC. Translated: CASSPTGSRETQYF.